This T cell receptor (beta chain) was profiled in a study of blood T cell repertoires in COVID-19. Data came from immunoSEQ multiplex PCR; TCRdb stores just in-frame clones and leaves some out. Of 95,000 to 110,000 clones listed, about 89% are singletons. CDR3 length: 12 residues. Deletions cut 6 bases from V and 7 bases from J, with 13 bases between. Germline V gives CDR1 MNHEY, CDR2 SVGEGT. The chain has TRBV6-2 or TRBV6-3 and TRBJ2-7; TRBD2 might be the D (6 bases). This clonotype was obtained from a man aged 50 or older with acute or convalescent COVID-19. Sequenced: peripheral blood. CDR3 sequence: CASSPPGREQYF. The CDR3 coding sequence is TGTGCCAGCAGCCCACCGGGGAGGGAGCAGTACTTC.